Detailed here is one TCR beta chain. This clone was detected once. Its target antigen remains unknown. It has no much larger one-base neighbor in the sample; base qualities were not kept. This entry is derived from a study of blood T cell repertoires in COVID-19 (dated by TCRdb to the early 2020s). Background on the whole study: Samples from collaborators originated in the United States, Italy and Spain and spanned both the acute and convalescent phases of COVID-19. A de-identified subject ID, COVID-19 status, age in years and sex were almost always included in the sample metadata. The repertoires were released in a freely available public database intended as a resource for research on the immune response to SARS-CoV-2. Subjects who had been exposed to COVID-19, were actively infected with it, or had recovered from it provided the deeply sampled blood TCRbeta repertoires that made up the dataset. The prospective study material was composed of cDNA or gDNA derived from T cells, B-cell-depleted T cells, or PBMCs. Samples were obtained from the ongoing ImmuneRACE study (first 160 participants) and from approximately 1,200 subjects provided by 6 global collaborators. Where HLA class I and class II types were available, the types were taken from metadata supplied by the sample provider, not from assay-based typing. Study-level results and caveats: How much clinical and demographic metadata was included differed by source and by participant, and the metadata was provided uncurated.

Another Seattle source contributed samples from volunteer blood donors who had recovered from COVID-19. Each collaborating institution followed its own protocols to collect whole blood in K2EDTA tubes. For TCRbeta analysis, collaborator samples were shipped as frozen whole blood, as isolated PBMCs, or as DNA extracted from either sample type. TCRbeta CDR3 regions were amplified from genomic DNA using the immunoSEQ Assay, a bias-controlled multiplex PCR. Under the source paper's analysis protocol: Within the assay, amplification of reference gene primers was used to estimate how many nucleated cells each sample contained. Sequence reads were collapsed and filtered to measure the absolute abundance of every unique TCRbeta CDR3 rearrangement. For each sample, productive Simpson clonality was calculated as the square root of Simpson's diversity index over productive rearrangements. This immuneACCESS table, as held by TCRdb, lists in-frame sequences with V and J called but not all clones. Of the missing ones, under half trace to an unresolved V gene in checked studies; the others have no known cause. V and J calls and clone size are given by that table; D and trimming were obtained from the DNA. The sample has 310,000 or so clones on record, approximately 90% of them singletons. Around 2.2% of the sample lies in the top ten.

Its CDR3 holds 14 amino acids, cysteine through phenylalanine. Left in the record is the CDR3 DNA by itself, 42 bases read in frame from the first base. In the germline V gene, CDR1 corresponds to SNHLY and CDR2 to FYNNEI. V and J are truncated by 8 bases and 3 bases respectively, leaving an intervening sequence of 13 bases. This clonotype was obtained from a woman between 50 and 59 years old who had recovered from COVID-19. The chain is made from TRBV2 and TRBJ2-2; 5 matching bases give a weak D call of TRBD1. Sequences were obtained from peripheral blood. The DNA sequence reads TGTGCCAGCGTTAAGGGCAGGGACACCGGGGAGCTGTTTTTT. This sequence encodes CASVKGRDTGELFF.